The 15 T cell receptor beta chains below all came from one sample that was sequenced in a study of blood T cell repertoires in COVID-19. Using immunoSEQ multiplex PCR, the repertoire was profiled, and TCRdb retains in-frame clones only, with some absent. Seen here are about 88,000 clones, 80% to 95% observed once, and the top ten hold over 5.5%. Sequenced sample: peripheral blood. The receptor source for this set is a man aged 18 to 29 with COVID-19, enrolled during active disease.

This chain uses TRBV15 with TRBJ1-5; 8 bases match TRBD1. The germline gives CDR1 LNHNV, CDR2 YYDKDF (reference sequence). J lost 6 bases, V lost 4 bases, and 8 bases had no gene match. The CDR3 totals 15 residues. As DNA, the CDR3 is TGTGCCACCAGCAAAGACAGGGGAAGGGTTCAGCCCCAGCATTTT. It specifies CATSKDRGRVQPQHF.

The chain couples TRBV5-8 to TRBJ1-1; TRBD1 aligns across 8 bases. The V segment lost 0 bases and the J segment 6 bases; nucleotides outside the gene matches: 1. This CDR3 comprises 13 residues. Germline V gene lookup returns CDR1 SGHTS and CDR2 YDEGEE. The CDR3 protein is CASSLGTGSEAFF. The CDR3 nucleotides are TGTGCCAGCAGCTTGGGGACAGGGTCTGAAGCTTTCTTT.

The chain uses TRBV3-1 (or the pseudogene TRBV3-2) and TRBJ2-3; 9 positions agree with TRBD2. Germline V gives CDR1 LGHDT, CDR2 YNNKEL (reference sequence). The CDR3 spans 12 residues. The ends lost 11 bases at V and 4 bases at J; junction bases unmatched: 4. This CDR3 reads CASSGVSDTQYF. The CDR3 nucleotides are TGTGCCTCTAGCGGGGTCTCAGATACGCAGTATTTT.

The rearrangement links TRBV4-2 to TRBJ2-7; 7 bases line up with TRBD1. The CDR3 covers 15 residues. V gave up 0 bases and J gave up 3 bases; unmatched junction bases: 5. Germline loops: CDR1 LGHNA, CDR2 YNFKEQ. The CDR3 DNA reads as TGTGCCAGCAGCCAAGATGTATGGACAGGCTACGAGCAGTACTTC. Translating gives CASSQDVWTGYEQYF.

CDR3 sequence reads: CASSQGGLAGNNEQFF. The CDR3 region has the DNA TGTGCCAGCAGCCAGGGGGGACTAGCGGGAAACAATGAGCAGTTCTTC. The V and J genes are TRBV13 and TRBJ2-1, with 13 bases lining up with TRBD2. This CDR3 region has 16 residues. Unmatched junction bases numbered 6, after V lost 5 bases and J lost 5 bases. Germline values: CDR1 PRHDT, CDR2 FYEKMQ (reference sequence).

V and J are TRBV7-9 and TRBJ2-7; TRBD2 matches at 8 bases. This CDR3 is 15 amino acids long. Germline lookup yields CDR1 SEHNR and CDR2 FQNEAQ (reference sequence). The V and J ends lost 4 bases and 3 bases, in that order; junction bases with no gene match: 8. The CDR3 DNA sequence: TGTGCCAGCAGCTCCCCCGCCGCGGGGGGCTACGAGCAGTACTTC. It is translated as CASSSPAAGGYEQYF.

The chain joins TRBV5-6 to TRBJ1-2; 7 nucleotides align to TRBD1. V was clipped by 3 bases and J by 5 bases; unmatched bases: 7. CDR1 is SGHDT, CDR2 YYEEEE, per germline. The CDR3 consists of 14 residues. The CDR3 DNA reads as TGTGCCAGCAGCTCCGGGACAGAACTTTATGGCTACACCTTC. Encoded protein: CASSSGTELYGYTF.

V usage is TRBV10-3 and J usage is TRBJ1-6; maybe TRBD1 (6 bases). Looked up from germline, CDR1 is ENHRY and CDR2 is SYGVKD. This CDR3 comprises 20 residues. V dropped 8 bases and J dropped 0 bases, with 26 bases sitting between them. The CDR3 loop reads CAIGGGHPESPSSYNSPLHF. CDR3 in DNA: TGTGCCATCGGGGGGGGACATCCCGAATCCCCGAGCTCCTATAATTCACCCCTCCACTTT.

This clone was counted only a few times. The CDR3 sequence is CASSLGSRYNEQFF. Written as DNA, the CDR3 is TGTGCCAGCAGTTTAGGCTCTCGCTACAATGAGCAGTTCTTC. The V call is TRBV27, the J call TRBJ2-1, with D unclear. V shed 2 bases and J shed 3 bases, with 8 bases lying between them. The CDR3 runs to 14 residues. The germline V gene encodes CDR1 MNHEY and CDR2 SMNVEV (reference sequence).

This sequence joins TRBV7-9 and TRBJ2-1; TRBD2 agrees at 11 bases. This CDR3 region has 15 residues. CDR1 is SEHNR, CDR2 FQNEAQ, per germline (reference sequence). The V segment lost 5 bases and the J segment 5 bases; nucleotides outside the gene matches: 5. CDR3 nucleotides: TGTGCCAGCAGCCGGGGACTAGCGGAAAACAATGAGCAGTTCTTC. Translation: CASSRGLAENNEQFF.

V gene TRBV5-1 combines with J gene TRBJ2-1, with 12 bases lining up with TRBD2. V gave up 0 bases and J gave up 9 bases; unmatched junction bases: 7. The CDR3 is 16 amino acids. CDR1 SGHRS and CDR2 YFSETQ come from the germline V gene. CDR3 bases: TGCGCCAGCAGCTTGGCTAGCGGGAGGGCGGTTGGTGAGCAGTTCTTC. Protein product: CASSLASGRAVGEQFF.

Details on this clone: Mismatch with germline at one junction end may stem from a read error. The chain recombines TRBV7-9 with TRBJ2-2; TRBD1 matches 10 bases. CDR3 length: 14 residues. The germline CDR1 and CDR2 sequences are SEHNR and FQNEAQ (reference sequence). CDR3 DNA: TGTGCCTCCAGACAGGGGGCGAATACCGGGGAGCTGTTTTTT. It codes for CASRQGANTGELFF.

The V and J genes are TRBV28 and TRBJ2-5, with D unclear. The CDR3 runs to 12 residues. Trimming removed 3 bases at V and 9 bases at J, with 11 bases between. Germline lookup yields CDR1 MDHEN and CDR2 SYDVKM. CDR3 region: CASSFRYVSQYF. The CDR3 nucleotides read TGTGCCAGCAGTTTTCGCTACGTCTCCCAGTACTTC.

The V gene is TRBV9, the J gene TRBJ2-4; 7 nucleotides line up with TRBD2. The CDR3 length is 15 residues. Looked up from germline, CDR1 is SGDLS and CDR2 is YYNGEE. J lost 7 bases, V lost 0 bases, and 7 bases had no gene match. The CDR3: CASSVAGGIGNIQYF. Written as DNA, the CDR3 is TGTGCCAGCAGCGTAGCCGGGGGGATCGGGAACATTCAGTACTTC.

This clone was detected once. CDR3 DNA: TGTGCCAGCAGTTTACAGGGGTCCTACAATGAGCAGTTCTTC. It translates to CASSLQGSYNEQFF. V gene TRBV27 combines with J gene TRBJ2-1; D perhaps matches TRBD1 (6 bases). This CDR3 has 14 residues. V lost 2 bases and J lost 1, with 6 bases in between. CDR1 MNHEY and CDR2 SMNVEV come from the germline V gene (reference sequence).